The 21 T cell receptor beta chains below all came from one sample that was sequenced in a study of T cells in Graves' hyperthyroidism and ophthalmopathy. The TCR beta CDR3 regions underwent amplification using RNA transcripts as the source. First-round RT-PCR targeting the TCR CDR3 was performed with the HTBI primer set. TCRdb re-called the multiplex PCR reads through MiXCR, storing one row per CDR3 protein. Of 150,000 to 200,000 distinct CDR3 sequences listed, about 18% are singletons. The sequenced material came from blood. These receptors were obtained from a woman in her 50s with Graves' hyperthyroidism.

The DNA for the CDR3 is TGTGCCAGCTCACCAGCGACAGGCGGCCTCTATGGCTACACCTTC. Its translation is CASSPATGGLYGYTF. The V gene is TRBV18, the J gene TRBJ1-2, with TRBD1 as a possible D gene (6 bases). The V gene lost 2 bases and the J gene lost 4 bases, with 14 bases spanning the gap. Germline V lookup: CDR1 KGHSH, CDR2 LQKENI. The CDR3 is 15 residues long. Combining the CDR3 with reference TRBV18 and TRBJ1-2 gives the whole variable domain NAGVMQNPRHLVRRRGQEARLRCSPMKGHSHVYWYRQLPEEGLKFMVYLQKENIIDESGMPKERFSAEFPKEGPSILRIQQVVRGDSAAYFCASSPATGGLYGYTFGSGTRLTVV.

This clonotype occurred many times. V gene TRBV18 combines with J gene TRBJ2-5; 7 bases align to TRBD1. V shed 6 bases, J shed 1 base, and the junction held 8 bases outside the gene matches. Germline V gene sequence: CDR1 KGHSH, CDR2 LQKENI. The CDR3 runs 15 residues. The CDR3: CASSTDRAVQETQYF. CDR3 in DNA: TGTGCCAGCTCGACCGACAGGGCGGTCCAAGAGACCCAGTACTTC.

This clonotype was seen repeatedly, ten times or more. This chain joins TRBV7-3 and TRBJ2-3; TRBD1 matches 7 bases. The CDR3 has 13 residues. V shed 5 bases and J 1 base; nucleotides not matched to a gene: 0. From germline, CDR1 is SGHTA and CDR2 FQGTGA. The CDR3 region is CASSDRGTDTQYF. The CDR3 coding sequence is TGTGCCAGCAGCGACAGGGGCACAGATACGCAGTATTTT.

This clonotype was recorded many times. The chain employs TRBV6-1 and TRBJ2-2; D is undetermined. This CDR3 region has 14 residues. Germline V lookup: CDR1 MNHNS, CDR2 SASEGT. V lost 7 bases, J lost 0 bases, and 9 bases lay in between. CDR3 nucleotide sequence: TGTGCCAGCACCCCCCGCCCGAACACCGGGGAGCTGTTTTTT. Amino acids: CASTPRPNTGELFF.

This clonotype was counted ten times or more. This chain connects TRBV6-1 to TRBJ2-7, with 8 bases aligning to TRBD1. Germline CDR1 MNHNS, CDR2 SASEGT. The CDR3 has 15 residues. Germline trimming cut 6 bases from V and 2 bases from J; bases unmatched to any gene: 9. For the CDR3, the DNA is TGTGCCAGCAGCCGAGACGGGGACAGGACCTACGAGCAGTACTTC. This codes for CASSRDGDRTYEQYF.

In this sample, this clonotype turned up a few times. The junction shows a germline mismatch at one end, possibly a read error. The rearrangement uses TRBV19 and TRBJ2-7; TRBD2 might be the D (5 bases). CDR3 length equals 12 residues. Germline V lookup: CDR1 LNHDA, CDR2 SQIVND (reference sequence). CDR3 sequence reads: CATSPGTYEQYF. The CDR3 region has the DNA TGTGCCACTAGTCCGGGGACCTACGAGCAGTACTTC.

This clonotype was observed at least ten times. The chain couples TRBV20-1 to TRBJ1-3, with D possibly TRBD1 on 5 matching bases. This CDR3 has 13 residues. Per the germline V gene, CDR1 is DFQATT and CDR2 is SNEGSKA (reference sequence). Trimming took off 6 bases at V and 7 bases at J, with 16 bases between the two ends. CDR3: CSAQHGTENTIYF. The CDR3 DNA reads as TGCAGTGCCCAACACGGGACGGAGAACACCATATATTTT.

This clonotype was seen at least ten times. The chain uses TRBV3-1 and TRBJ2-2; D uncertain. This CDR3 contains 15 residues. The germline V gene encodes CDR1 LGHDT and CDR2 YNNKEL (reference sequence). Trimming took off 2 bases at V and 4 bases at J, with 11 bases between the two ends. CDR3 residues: CASSQRLQVTGELFF. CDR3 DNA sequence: TGTGCCAGCAGCCAACGGTTACAAGTCACCGGGGAGCTGTTTTTT.

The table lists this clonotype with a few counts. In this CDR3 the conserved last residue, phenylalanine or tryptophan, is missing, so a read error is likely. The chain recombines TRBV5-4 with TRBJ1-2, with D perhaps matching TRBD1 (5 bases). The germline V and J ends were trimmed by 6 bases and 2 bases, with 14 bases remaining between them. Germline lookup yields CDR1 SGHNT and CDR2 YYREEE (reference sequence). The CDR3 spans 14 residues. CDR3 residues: CASTLGGSNYGYTL. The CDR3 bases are TGTGCCAGCACCCTGGGGGGATCCAACTATGGCTACACCCTC.

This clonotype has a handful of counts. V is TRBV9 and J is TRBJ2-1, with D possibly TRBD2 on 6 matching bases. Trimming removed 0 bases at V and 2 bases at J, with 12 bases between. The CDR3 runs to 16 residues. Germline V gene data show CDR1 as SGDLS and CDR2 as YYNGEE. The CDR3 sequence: CASSVGGRDPYNEQFF. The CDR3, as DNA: TGTGCCAGCAGCGTAGGAGGGCGGGACCCCTACAATGAGCAGTTCTTC.

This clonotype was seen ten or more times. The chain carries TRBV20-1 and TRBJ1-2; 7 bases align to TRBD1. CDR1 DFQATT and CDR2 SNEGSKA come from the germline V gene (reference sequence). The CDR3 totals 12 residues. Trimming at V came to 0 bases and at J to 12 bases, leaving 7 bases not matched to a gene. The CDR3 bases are TGCAGTGCTAGAGATCGGAGGACAGGAAACACCTTC. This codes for CSARDRRTGNTF.

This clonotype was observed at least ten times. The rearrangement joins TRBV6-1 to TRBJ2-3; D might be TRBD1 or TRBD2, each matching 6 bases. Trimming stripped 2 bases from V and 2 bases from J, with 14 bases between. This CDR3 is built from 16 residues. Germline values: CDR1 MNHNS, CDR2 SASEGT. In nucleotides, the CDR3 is TGTGCCAGCAGTGAATCCCACGGGGGCCACACAGATACGCAGTATTTT. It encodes CASSESHGGHTDTQYF.

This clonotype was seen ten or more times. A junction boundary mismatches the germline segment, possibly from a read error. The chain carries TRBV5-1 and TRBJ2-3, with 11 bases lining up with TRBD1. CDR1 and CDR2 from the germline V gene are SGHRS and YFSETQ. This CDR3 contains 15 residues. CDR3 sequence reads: CASRLGQGGTDTQYF. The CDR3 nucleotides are TGCGCCAGCAGATTGGGACAGGGGGGCACAGATACGCAGTATTTT.

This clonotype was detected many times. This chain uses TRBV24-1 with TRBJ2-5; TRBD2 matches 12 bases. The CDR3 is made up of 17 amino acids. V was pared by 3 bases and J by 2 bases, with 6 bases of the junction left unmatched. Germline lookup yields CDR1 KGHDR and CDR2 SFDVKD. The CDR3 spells CATSDPRTSGEQETQYF. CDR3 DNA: TGTGCCACCAGTGATCCCCGGACTAGCGGGGAACAAGAGACCCAGTACTTC.

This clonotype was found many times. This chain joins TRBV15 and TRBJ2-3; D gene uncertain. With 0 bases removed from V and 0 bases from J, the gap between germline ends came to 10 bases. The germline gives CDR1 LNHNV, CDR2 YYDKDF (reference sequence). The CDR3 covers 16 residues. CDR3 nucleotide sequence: TGTGCCACCAGCAGAGATATGGCGACAAGCACAGATACGCAGTATTTT. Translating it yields CATSRDMATSTDTQYF.

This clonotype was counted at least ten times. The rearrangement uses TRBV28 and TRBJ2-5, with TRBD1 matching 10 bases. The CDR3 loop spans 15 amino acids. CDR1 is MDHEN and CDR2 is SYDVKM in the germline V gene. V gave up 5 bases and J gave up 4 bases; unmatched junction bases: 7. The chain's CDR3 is CASSQPTGGLETQYF. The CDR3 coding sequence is TGTGCCAGCAGTCAACCGACAGGGGGCTTAGAGACCCAGTACTTC.

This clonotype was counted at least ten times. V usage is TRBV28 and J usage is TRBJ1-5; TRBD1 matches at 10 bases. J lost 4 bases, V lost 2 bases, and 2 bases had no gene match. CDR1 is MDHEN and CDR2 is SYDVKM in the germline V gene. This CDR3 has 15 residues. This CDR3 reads CASSLGGQGNQPQHF. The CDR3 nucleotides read TGTGCCAGCAGTTTAGGGGGACAGGGGAATCAGCCCCAGCATTTT.

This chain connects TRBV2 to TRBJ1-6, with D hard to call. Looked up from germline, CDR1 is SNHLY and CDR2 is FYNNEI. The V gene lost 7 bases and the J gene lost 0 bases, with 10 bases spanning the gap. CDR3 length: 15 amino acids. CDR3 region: CASTAESSYNSPLHF. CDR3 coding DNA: TGTGCCAGCACCGCGGAAAGCTCCTATAATTCACCCCTCCACTTT. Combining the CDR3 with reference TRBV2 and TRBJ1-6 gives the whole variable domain EPEVTQTPSHQVTQMGQEVILRCVPISNHLYFYWYRQILGQKVEFLVSFYNNEISEKSEIFDDQFSVERPDGSNFTLKIRSTKLEDSAMYFCASTAESSYNSPLHFGNGTRLTVT.

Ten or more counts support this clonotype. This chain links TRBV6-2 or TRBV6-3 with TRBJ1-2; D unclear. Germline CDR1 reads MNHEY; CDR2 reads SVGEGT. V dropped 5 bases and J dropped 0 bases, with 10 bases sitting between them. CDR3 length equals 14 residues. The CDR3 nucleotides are TGTGCCAGCAGTCCGGACGGTTCTAACTATGGCTACACCTTC. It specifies CASSPDGSNYGYTF.

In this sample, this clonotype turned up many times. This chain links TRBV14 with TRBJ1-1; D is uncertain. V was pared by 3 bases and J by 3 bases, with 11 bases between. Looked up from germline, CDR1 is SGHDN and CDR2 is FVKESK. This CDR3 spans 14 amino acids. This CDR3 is CASSQEPGDTEAFF. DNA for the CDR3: TGTGCCAGCAGCCAGGAGCCAGGCGACACTGAAGCTTTCTTT.

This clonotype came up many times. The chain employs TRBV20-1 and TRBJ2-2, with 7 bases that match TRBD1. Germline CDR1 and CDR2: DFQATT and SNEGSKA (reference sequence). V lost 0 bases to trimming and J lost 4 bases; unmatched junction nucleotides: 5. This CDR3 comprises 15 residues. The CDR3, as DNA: TGCAGTGCTAGAGATGGGACAGCATTCACCGGGGAGCTGTTTTTT. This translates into CSARDGTAFTGELFF.